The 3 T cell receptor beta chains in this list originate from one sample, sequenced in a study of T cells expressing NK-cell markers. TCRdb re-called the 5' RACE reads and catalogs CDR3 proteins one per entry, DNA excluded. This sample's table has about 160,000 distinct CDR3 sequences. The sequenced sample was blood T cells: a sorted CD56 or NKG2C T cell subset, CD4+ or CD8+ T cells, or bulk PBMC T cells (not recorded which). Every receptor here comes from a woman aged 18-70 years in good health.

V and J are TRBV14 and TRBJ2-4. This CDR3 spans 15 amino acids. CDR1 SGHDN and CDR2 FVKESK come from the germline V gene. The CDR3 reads CASSQGSSGSGIQYF.

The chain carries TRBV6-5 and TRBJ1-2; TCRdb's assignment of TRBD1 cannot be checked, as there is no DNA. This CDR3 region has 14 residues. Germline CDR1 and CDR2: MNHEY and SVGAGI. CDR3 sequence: CASSYSGHVYGYTF.

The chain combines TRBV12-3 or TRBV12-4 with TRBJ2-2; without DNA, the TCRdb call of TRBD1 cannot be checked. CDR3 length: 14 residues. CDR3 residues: CASIAGAEELEVFF.